These 23 T cell receptor beta chains originate from one sample sequenced in a study of B cell selection in AIRE deficiency. Sorted regulatory T cells were CD4-positive, CD25-high and CD127-low or negative. Generated by immunoSEQ multiplex PCR, the TCRdb table keeps only in-frame clones and is missing some. This sample has roughly 23,000 clones, with about 90% found just once. The sample was CD4+CD25+ Tregs sorted from PBMCs. These receptors originate from a human donor in good health.

This clone was seen a single time. One end of the junction is discordant with germline, which a read error may explain. The chain recombines TRBV4-1 with TRBJ2-4; either TRBD1 or TRBD2 may fit D (5 bases each). Germline assignment: CDR1 MGHRA and CDR2 YSYEKL. There are 15 residues in the CDR3. CDR3 sequence: CASSQEGRAKNIQYF. DNA for the CDR3: TGTGCCAGCAGCCAAGAGGGGCGAGCCAAAAACATTCAGTACTTC.

The chain joins TRBV6-5 to TRBJ1-2; maybe TRBD1 (6 bases). Germline-derived CDR1 and CDR2 are MNHEY and SVGAGI. This CDR3 is 11 amino acids long. V dropped 7 bases and J dropped 6 bases, with 9 bases sitting between them. CDR3 nucleotides: TGTGCCAGCAACGGGGGGCATGGCTACACCTTC. It is translated as CASNGGHGYTF.

The gene calls are TRBV25-1 and TRBJ2-1; D unresolved. Trimming pared 8 bases from V and 7 bases from J, leaving 15 bases between. Germline V lookup: CDR1 MGHDK, CDR2 SYGVNS. This CDR3 region has 13 residues. The CDR3 DNA follows: TGTGCCAGCCAGGCGGCGCCGACTAATGAGCAGTTCTTC. Its protein product is CASQAAPTNEQFF.

The chain joins TRBV6-6 to TRBJ2-1, with unresolved D. The CDR3 totals 14 residues. The V end lost 6 bases, the J end lost 3 bases, and 12 bases lay between the germline ends. Germline-derived CDR1 and CDR2 are MNHNY and SVGAGI (reference sequence). In DNA, the CDR3 is TGTGCCAGCAGCCACGTTGGCAGCTACAATGAGCAGTTCTTC. This encodes CASSHVGSYNEQFF.

J is TRBJ1-2 and V is TRBV7-9; D might be TRBD1 (6 bases). V was cut by 1 base and J by 8 bases, with 11 bases left in between. CDR3 length: 13 residues. Per germline, CDR1 SEHNR and CDR2 FQNEAQ (reference sequence). The chain's CDR3 is CASSLDRVRGYTF. CDR3 sequence (DNA): TGTGCCAGCAGCTTAGACAGGGTGAGGGGCTACACCTTC.

The chain joins TRBV11-2 to TRBJ2-7; the match to TRBD2 covers 8 bases. Trimming at V came to 1 base and at J to 0 bases, leaving 2 bases not matched to a gene. CDR3 size: 15 residues. Germline CDR1 and CDR2: SGHAT and FQNNGV. The CDR3 DNA reads as TGTGCCAGCAGCTTAGCCGGGACTAGCTCCTACGAGCAGTACTTC. Its protein is CASSLAGTSSYEQYF.

This chain joins TRBV5-1 and TRBJ2-2; the D gene is possibly TRBD2 (6 bases). The V gene's germline CDR1 is SGHRS and CDR2 YFSETQ. The V end was cut by 3 bases, the J end by 1 base, with 10 bases between. The CDR3 consists of 15 residues. CDR3 amino acids: CASSYGTLNTGELFF. As DNA, the CDR3 is TGCGCCAGCAGCTACGGGACTTTGAACACCGGGGAGCTGTTTTTT.

This chain connects TRBV30 to TRBJ2-1, with D possibly matching TRBD2 (5 bases). The CDR3 sequence is 14 residues long. Germline lookup yields CDR1 GTSNPN and CDR2 SVGIG (reference sequence). With 0 bases removed from V and 4 bases from J, the gap between germline ends came to 10 bases. CDR3 bases: TGTGCCTGGAGTGTACTGCGGACTTACAATGAGCAGTTCTTC. Translating it yields CAWSVLRTYNEQFF. Complete variable domain (other parts from reference TRBV30 and TRBJ2-1): SQTIHQWPATLVQPVGSPLSLECTVEGTSNPNLYWYRQAAGRGLQLLFYSVGIGQISSEVPQNLSASRPQDRQFILSSKKLLLSDSGFYLCAWSVLRTYNEQFFGPGTRLTVL.

This chain connects TRBV5-1 to TRBJ2-3, with 16 bases fitting TRBD2. With 3 bases clipped from V and 2 bases from J, the junction kept 3 bases outside the gene matches. Germline CDR1 and CDR2: SGHRS and YFSETQ. The CDR3 covers 17 residues. The CDR3 loop reads CASSSGTSGGDTDTQYF. The CDR3 DNA is TGCGCCAGCAGCTCCGGGACTAGCGGGGGGGACACAGATACGCAGTATTTT.

The chain is built from TRBV5-4 and TRBJ1-2, with 9 bases aligning to TRBD1. The CDR3 covers 16 residues. The ends lost 3 bases at V and 4 bases at J; junction bases unmatched: 10. The V gene's germline CDR1 is SGHNT and CDR2 YYREEE (reference sequence). The CDR3 coding sequence is TGTGCCAGCAGCTCGGGGCCGGGACAGGGAGTCTATGGCTACACCTTC. Translating it yields CASSSGPGQGVYGYTF. Together with reference TRBV5-4 and TRBJ1-2, the CDR3 gives the full variable domain: ETGVTQSPTHLIKTRGQQVTLRCSSQSGHNTVSWYQQALGQGPQFIFQYYREEENGRGNFPPRFSGLQFPNYSSELNVNALELDDSALYLCASSSGPGQGVYGYTFGSGTRLTVV.

The chain has TRBV2 and TRBJ1-2; TRBD1 matches 8 bases. The CDR3 consists of 15 residues. V was pared by 1 base and J by 5 bases, with 6 bases of the junction left unmatched. The germline V gene encodes CDR1 SNHLY and CDR2 FYNNEI. The CDR3 bases are TGTGCCAGCAGTGAAGGCCCCCGACAGGGGTATGGCTACACCTTC. This gives the protein CASSEGPRQGYGYTF.

The chain joins TRBV29-1 to TRBJ2-3, with a weak D call TRBD1 (6 bases). The germline CDR1 and CDR2 sequences are SQVTM and ANQGSEA. Trimming stripped 7 bases from V and 0 bases from J, with 11 bases between. This CDR3 has 13 residues. CDR3: CSANRDSTDTQYF. In DNA form, the CDR3 reads TGCAGCGCTAACAGGGACAGCACAGATACGCAGTATTTT.

The chain has TRBV5-1 and TRBJ2-7; TRBD2 matches 11 bases. Trimming at V came to 3 bases and at J to 2 bases, leaving 1 base not matched to a gene. This CDR3 comprises 14 residues. Germline CDR1 is SGHRS and CDR2 is YFSETQ. The CDR3 sequence: CASSSTSGAYEQYF. CDR3 DNA sequence: TGCGCCAGCAGCTCGACTAGCGGGGCCTACGAGCAGTACTTC.

This chain uses TRBV11-2 with TRBJ1-4; D ambiguous. Germline V gene data show CDR1 as SGHAT and CDR2 as FQNNGV. V lost 2 bases to trimming and J lost 8 bases, with 9 bases between them. The CDR3 sequence is 13 residues long. The CDR3, as DNA: TGTGCCAGCAGCTTAAGCCGCGGGGAAAAACTGTTTTTT. Residues: CASSLSRGEKLFF. The complete variable domain, with remaining parts taken from reference TRBV11-2 and TRBJ1-4, reads EAGVAQSPRYKIIEKRQSVAFWCNPISGHATLYWYQQILGQGPKLLIQFQNNGVVDDSQLPKDRFSAERLKGVDSTLKIQPAKLEDSAVYLCASSLSRGEKLFFGSGTQLSVL.

This sequence joins TRBV7-9 and TRBJ2-1; 14 positions match TRBD2. The trim removed 5 bases at V and 8 bases at J, leaving 5 bases unmatched. The length of the CDR3 is 15 residues. CDR1 and CDR2 (germline): SEHNR, FQNEAQ (reference sequence). CDR3 sequence (DNA): TGTGCCAGCAGCCGGGGACTAGCGGGGGAGTATGAGCAGTTCTTC. This codes for CASSRGLAGEYEQFF.

In its sample, this clone was seen once. The chain combines TRBV30 with TRBJ2-5, with D hard to call. Gene TRBJ2-7 matches the end of the DNA better, so the J call may be wrong. This CDR3 region has 13 residues. From germline, CDR1 is GTSNPN and CDR2 SVGIG (reference sequence). CDR3 residues: CAWSSLTPYEQYF. The CDR3 DNA sequence: TGTGCCTGGAGTTCCCTTACCCCCTACGAGCAGTACTTC.

This clone was observed once. The CDR3 DNA reads TGTGCCAGCAGCAATGGGCCGCAGGAAAAACTGTTTTTT. This encodes CASSNGPQEKLFF. The chain joins TRBV11-3 to TRBJ1-4, with no clear D. The length of the CDR3 is 13 residues. The V gene's germline CDR1 is SGHNT and CDR2 YENEEA. V gave up 5 bases and J gave up 8 bases, with 12 bases separating them.

This chain links TRBV5-1 with TRBJ1-4; D gene unclear. The V gene lost 2 bases and the J gene lost 5 bases, with 13 bases spanning the gap. This CDR3 spans 15 amino acids. Germline V gene lookup returns CDR1 SGHRS and CDR2 YFSETQ. CDR3 sequence: CASSLRTGPNEKLFF. As DNA, the CDR3 is TGCGCCAGCAGCTTACGAACGGGTCCGAATGAAAAACTGTTTTTT.

This clone occurred once. The gene calls are TRBV6-6 and TRBJ1-3; D is unclear. The germline gives CDR1 MNHNY, CDR2 SVGAGI (reference sequence). The V end was cut by 2 bases, the J end by 4 bases, with 12 bases between. The CDR3 contains 15 residues. This CDR3 is CASSYEPYLGNTIYF. The CDR3 DNA is TGTGCCAGCAGTTACGAGCCTTACCTCGGAAACACCATATATTTT.

The V and J genes are TRBV5-1 and TRBJ2-5, with 9 bases fitting TRBD1. Germline loops: CDR1 SGHRS, CDR2 YFSETQ. The ends lost 2 bases at V and 2 bases at J; junction bases unmatched: 4. The CDR3 has 15 residues. This CDR3 is CASSFLDRGQETQYF. Written as DNA, the CDR3 is TGCGCCAGCAGCTTCTTGGACAGGGGTCAAGAGACCCAGTACTTC.

This chain connects TRBV6-1 to TRBJ1-2; D unclear. CDR3 size: 15 residues. Per the germline V gene, CDR1 is MNHNS and CDR2 is SASEGT. With 10 bases removed from V and 0 bases from J, the gap between germline ends came to 18 bases. In DNA, the CDR3 is TGTGCCACCTCCGTCAGGCCGGATACTAACTATGGCTACACCTTC. It specifies CATSVRPDTNYGYTF.

CDR3 sequence: CASQKMGSPLHF. The CDR3 bases are TGTGCTAGTCAGAAGATGGGGTCACCCCTCCACTTT. V usage is TRBV12-5 and J usage is TRBJ1-6; no clear D. The CDR3 spans 12 residues. The germline V gene has CDR1 LGHNT and CDR2 FRNRAP. The V end lost 8 bases, the J end lost 10 bases, and 12 bases lay between the germline ends. The entire variable domain, with the rest obtained from reference TRBV12-5 and TRBJ1-6, is as follows: DARVTQTPRHKVTEMGQEVTMRCQPILGHNTVFWYRQTMMQGLELLAYFRNRAPLDDSGMPKDRFSAEMPDATLATLKIQPSEPRDSAVYFCASQKMGSPLHFGNGTRLTVT.

The rearrangement links TRBV5-1 to TRBJ1-2; 8 nucleotides line up with TRBD1. Germline assignment: CDR1 SGHRS and CDR2 YFSETQ. V shed 4 bases and J 0 bases; nucleotides not matched to a gene: 8. The CDR3 extends over 16 amino acids. The CDR3 is CASSVTGAKANYGYTF. In DNA form, the CDR3 reads TGCGCCAGCAGCGTGACAGGGGCTAAAGCTAACTATGGCTACACCTTC.